This TCR beta chain comes out of a study of T cells after yellow fever vaccination. Study overall: SMART-Seq v4 Ultra Low Input prepared the low-cell-number fractions.

This clonotype was counted at least ten times. J was trimmed by 4 bases and V by 5 bases; bases with no gene match: 5. The CDR3 is made up of 14 amino acids. Germline values: CDR1 MRHNA, CDR2 SNTAGT. Generation of TCR cDNA used 5'RACE template switching (which added a universal primer site and UMIs). Using its own MiXCR run on the 5' RACE reads, TCRdb lists one record per CDR3 protein. The sample contains roughly 300,000 distinct CDR3 sequences, about 6.6% of which appear only once. The TCR originated in a man younger than 35 who received the YFV17D yellow fever vaccine. Sequenced here: PBMCs, sampled approximately 40 days after the first yellow fever vaccination. This chain joins TRBV6-4 and TRBJ2-1; 7 bases match TRBD1. The CDR3 nucleotides are TGTGCCAGCAGTCCCACAGGGGATTACAATGAGCAGTTCTTC. Its translation: CASSPTGDYNEQFF.